This TCR beta chain was observed in a study of graft-versus-host responses after intestinal transplantation. Study at large: Transplants given to recipients were multivisceral, liver-intestinal, or isolated intestinal. Recipients were all induced with anti-thymocyte globulin, then given tacrolimus and steroids for approximately three years. Study-wide results and caveats: Peak circulating GvH clone levels were associated with early post-transplant HvG declines. GvH clonotypes were identified within recipient marrow, with a subset emerging first in ileum or blood.

The method was immunoSEQ multiplex PCR; TCRdb's version includes in-frame clones alone and lacks a portion of them. The sample records tens of thousands of clones, 94% being singletons. About this clone: Its antigen is currently unknown.

Germline lookup yields CDR1 SGHNT and CDR2 YENEEA. Between the trimmed V and J ends, which lost 2 bases and 3 bases, there was a span of 8 bases. CDR3 length: 13 residues. This material consisted of unstimulated CD4+ T cells sorted from spleen or lymph node cells, taken before transplant. This sequence originates from a human donor who was the organ donor for an intestinal transplant. This chain connects TRBV11-3 to TRBJ2-7; D unresolved. The CDR3 DNA follows: TGTGCCAGCAGCTTACTGCTGGGCTACGAGCAGTACTTC. Its protein product is CASSLLLGYEQYF.